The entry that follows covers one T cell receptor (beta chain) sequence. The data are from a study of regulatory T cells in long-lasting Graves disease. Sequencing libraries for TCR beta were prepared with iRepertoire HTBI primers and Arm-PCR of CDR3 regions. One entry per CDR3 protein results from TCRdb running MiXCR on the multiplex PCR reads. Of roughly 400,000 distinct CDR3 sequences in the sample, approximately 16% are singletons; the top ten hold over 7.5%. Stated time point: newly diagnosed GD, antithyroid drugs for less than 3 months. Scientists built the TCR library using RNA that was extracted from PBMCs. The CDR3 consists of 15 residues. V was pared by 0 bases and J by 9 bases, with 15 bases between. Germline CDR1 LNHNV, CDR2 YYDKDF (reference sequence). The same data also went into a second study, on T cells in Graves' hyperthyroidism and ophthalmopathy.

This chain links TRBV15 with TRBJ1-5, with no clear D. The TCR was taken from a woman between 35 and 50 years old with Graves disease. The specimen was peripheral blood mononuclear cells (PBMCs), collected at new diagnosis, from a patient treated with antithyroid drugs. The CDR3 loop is CATSRDALPDRPQHF. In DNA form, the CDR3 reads TGTGCCACCAGCAGAGACGCCCTGCCTGATCGGCCCCAGCATTTT. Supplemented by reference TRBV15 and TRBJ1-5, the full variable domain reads DAMVIQNPRYQVTQFGKPVTLSCSQTLNHNVMYWYQQKSSQAPKLLFHYYDKDFNNEADTPDNFQSRRPNTSFCFLDIRSPGLGDTAMYLCATSRDALPDRPQHFGDGTRLSIL.